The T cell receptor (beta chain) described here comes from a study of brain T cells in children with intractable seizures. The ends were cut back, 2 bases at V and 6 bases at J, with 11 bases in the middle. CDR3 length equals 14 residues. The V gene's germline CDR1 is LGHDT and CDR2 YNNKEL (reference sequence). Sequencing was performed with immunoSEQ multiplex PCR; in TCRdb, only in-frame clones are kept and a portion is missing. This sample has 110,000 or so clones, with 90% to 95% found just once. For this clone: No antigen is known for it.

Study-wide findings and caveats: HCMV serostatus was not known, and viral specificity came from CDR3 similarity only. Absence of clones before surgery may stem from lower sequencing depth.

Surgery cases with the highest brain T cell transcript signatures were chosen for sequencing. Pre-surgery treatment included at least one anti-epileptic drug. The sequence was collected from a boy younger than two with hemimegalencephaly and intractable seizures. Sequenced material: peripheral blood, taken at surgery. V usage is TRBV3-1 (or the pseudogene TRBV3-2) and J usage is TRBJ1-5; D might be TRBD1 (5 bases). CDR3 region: CASSQTREGQPQHF. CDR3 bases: TGTGCCAGCAGCCAAACCAGGGAGGGTCAGCCCCAGCATTTT.